Described below is a single T cell receptor (beta chain) sequence and its context. Its antigen remains unidentified. This record belongs to a study of identical twins. Study conclusions and caveats: Memory repertoires showed no such pattern, whereas abundant cord blood beta clonotypes carried fewer insertions.

TCRdb itself ran the 5' RACE reads through MiXCR, one entry per CDR3 protein. The table includes approximately 470,000 distinct CDR3 sequences, approximately 14% detected once. The germline V and J ends were trimmed by 0 bases and 6 bases, with 26 bases remaining between them. Germline loops: CDR1 SGHNT, CDR2 YYREEE (reference sequence). The CDR3 consists of 19 residues. These sequences were also reported in another study, on yellow fever vaccine responses in identical twins.

Sequenced: CD4+ T cells sorted from blood. The chain combines TRBV5-4 with TRBJ2-3; D perhaps matches TRBD2 (5 bases). This sequence was found in a young woman in good health. CDR3 in DNA: TGTGCCAGCAGCTTGGCAGTTCCCGGTCGGAGGTCTGCTAGCGATACGCAGTATTTT. It encodes CASSLAVPGRRSASDTQYF.